This is a list of T cell receptor beta chains from one sample in a study of blood T cell repertoires in COVID-19. Repertoires were generated with immunoSEQ multiplex PCR, while TCRdb's copy carries only in-frame clones and drops some. Among about 230,000 clones listed, around 81% were seen once. The sample was peripheral blood. These receptor sequences come from an elderly woman with COVID-19, enrolled during active disease. The conserved cysteine and the conserved F or W are not part of the CDR3 here. The order of the fields is J gene, V gene, D gene, CDR3 protein. The D gene is left open where the match is weak.

>TRBJ2-7|TRBV11-2|TRBD2
ASTSAGTSGSRALYEQY
>TRBJ2-1|TRBV18|-
ASSPLGAGYNEQF
>TRBJ2-2|TRBV6-6|TRBD2
ASSYTSGRNTGELF
>TRBJ2-3|TRBV28|-
ASSEPGHLGPRVTDTQY
>TRBJ2-3|TRBV5-4|TRBD1
ATRGHGTDTQY
>TRBJ1-2|TRBV5-1|TRBD1
ASSLAEDRGGYT
>TRBJ2-5|TRBV4-1|TRBD2
ASSKRGAQETQY
>TRBJ2-5|TRBV6-5|-
ASSPGLQETQY
>TRBJ2-1|TRBV19|-
ASRSLKASELYNEQF
>TRBJ1-3|TRBV4-2|-
ASSQDHAGTGNTIY
>TRBJ2-1|TRBV5-1|-
ASRTSEAYNEQF
>TRBJ2-5|TRBV5-8|-
ASSGLRETQY
>TRBJ2-2|TRBV6-5|-
ASSYSNGGELF
>TRBJ2-7|TRBV6-5|-
ASSSRGGSYEQY
>TRBJ1-5|TRBV7-8|-
ASSLQVWVGNQPQH
>TRBJ2-2|TRBV18|-
ASSPRLLSDTGELF
>TRBJ2-7|TRBV2|-
ASGLRAAYEQY
>TRBJ2-7|TRBV2|-
ASSLGQWTSYEQY
>TRBJ2-1|TRBV29-1|TRBD1
SGRPGQGSYNEQF
>TRBJ1-4|TRBV7-2|-
ASSLRAGANEKLF
>TRBJ2-5|TRBV7-7|TRBD2
ASSSTGLAGGGETQY
>TRBJ1-1|TRBV2|-
ASSSQQVVTEAF
>TRBJ1-1|TRBV13|-
ASSSPGSFSEAF
>TRBJ1-1|TRBV5-4|-
ASSSGNRATEAF
>TRBJ1-2|TRBV6-5|-
ASSTGFWYGYT
>TRBJ1-1|TRBV5-1|-
ASSLTAGMAEAF
>TRBJ2-7|TRBV30|-
AWSAGGAYEQY
>TRBJ2-1|TRBV11-2|TRBD2
ASSTRLAGINEQF
>TRBJ1-1|TRBV7-9|TRBD1
ASSFHRGRVFEGTEAF
>TRBJ2-5|TRBV6-6|TRBD2
ASSHGGAGETQY
>TRBJ2-5|TRBV4-1|TRBD1
ASSRLDRPEETQY
>TRBJ1-2|TRBV18|TRBD1
ASSPPDREGGGKTSYT
>TRBJ2-1|TRBV10-3|-
AMTSSPTNEQF
>TRBJ2-5|TRBV19|-
ASSSGAKETQY
>TRBJ1-5|TRBV6-5|-
ASGQYSNQPQH
>TRBJ2-7|TRBV30|-
AWTGDYEQY
>TRBJ2-1|TRBV11-1|TRBD2
ASSPQRGSYNEQF
>TRBJ2-7|TRBV18|TRBD1
ASSQPPGTGDFYEQY
>TRBJ1-1|TRBV7-3|-
ASSLSPGANTEAF
>TRBJ2-3|TRBV24-1|-
ATSDSITSPGVPDTQY
>TRBJ1-5|TRBV5-6|TRBD1
ASSSMTGLGNQPQH